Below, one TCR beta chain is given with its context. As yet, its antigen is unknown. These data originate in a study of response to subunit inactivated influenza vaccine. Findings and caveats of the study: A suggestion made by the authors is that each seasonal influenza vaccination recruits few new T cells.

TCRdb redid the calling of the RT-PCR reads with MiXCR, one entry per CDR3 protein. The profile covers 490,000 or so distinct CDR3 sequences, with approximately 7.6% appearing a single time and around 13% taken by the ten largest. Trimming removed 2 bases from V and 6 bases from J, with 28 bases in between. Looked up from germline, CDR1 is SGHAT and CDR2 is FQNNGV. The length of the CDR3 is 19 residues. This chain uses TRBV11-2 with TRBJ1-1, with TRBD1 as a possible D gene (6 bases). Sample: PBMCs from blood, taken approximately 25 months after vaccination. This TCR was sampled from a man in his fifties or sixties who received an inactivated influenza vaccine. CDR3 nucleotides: TGTGCCAGCAGCTTAATAAGGGAGAGGGGGGGGTTTCCCGTTGCTGAAGCTTTCTTT. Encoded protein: CASSLIRERGGFPVAEAFF.